One sample yielded the 15 T cell receptor beta chains listed below, sequenced in a study of neurological immune-mediated disorders (dated by TCRdb to between 2017 and 2020). Libraries were prepared through 5' RACE. The data were produced on an Illumina HiSeq 2500. TCRdb reanalyzed the raw reads on its own, using fastp at Q25 for trimming and MiXCR for clone calling, and kept in-frame beta chains. Here each entry gathers all rows of one CDR3 protein and keeps the most common genes and DNA. The sample table contains tens of thousands of distinct CDR3 sequences; only one count was recorded for 3.3% of them. Roughly 7% of the sample is in the top ten clones. What was sequenced was PBMCs. All receptors derive from a woman in her 30s with multiple sclerosis.

This clonotype was seen many times. The chain joins TRBV15 to TRBJ2-1; no clear D gene. This CDR3 spans 11 amino acids. Germline V gene lookup returns CDR1 LNHNV and CDR2 YYDKDF (reference sequence). V shed 0 bases and J shed 10 bases, with 4 bases lying between them. The DNA for the CDR3 is TGTGCCACCAGCAGAGAGTGGGAGCAGTTCTTC. Protein product: CATSREWEQFF. Full variable domain (outside the CDR3, taken from reference TRBV15 and TRBJ2-1): DAMVIQNPRYQVTQFGKPVTLSCSQTLNHNVMYWYQQKSSQAPKLLFHYYDKDFNNEADTPDNFQSRRPNTSFCFLDIRSPGLGDTAMYLCATSREWEQFFGPGTRLTVL.

This clonotype came up many times. This chain connects TRBV5-1 to TRBJ1-6; 9 positions agree with TRBD1. Germline V gene sequence: CDR1 SGHRS, CDR2 YFSETQ. V dropped 8 bases and J dropped 5; count of bases not matched to a gene: 5. The CDR3 sequence is 14 residues long. The CDR3 region has the DNA TGCGCCAGAACAGGGGGCGCGGATAATTCACCCCTCCACTTT. Protein sequence: CARTGGADNSPLHF.

This clonotype was detected a few times. The J gene is TRBJ2-5, the V gene TRBV7-3; D possibly corresponds to TRBD2 (6 bases). The CDR3 spans 12 residues. The V end was cut by 0 bases, the J end by 7 bases, with 6 bases between. Germline values: CDR1 SGHTA, CDR2 FQGTGA. The CDR3 here is CASSLTGGTQYF. The CDR3, as DNA: TGTGCCAGCAGCTTAACGGGAGGGACCCAGTACTTC.

The table lists this clonotype with many counts. The junction does not match germline at one end; this may be a read error. This rearrangement joins TRBV20-1 to TRBJ1-5; D call uncertain. Germline CDR1 DFQATT, CDR2 SNEGSKA (reference sequence). CDR3 length equals 15 residues. The CDR3 loop is CSARDPGGPHQPQNF. The CDR3 bases are TGCAGTGCTAGAGATCCGGGTGGGCCTCATCAGCCCCAGAATTTT.

This clonotype was detected many times. This sequence joins TRBV28 and TRBJ2-4, with D perhaps matching TRBD2 (5 bases). Germline-derived CDR1 and CDR2 are MDHEN and SYDVKM. Trimming pared 7 bases from V and 10 bases from J, leaving 14 bases between. The CDR3 has 12 amino acids. The CDR3 DNA reads TGTGCCAGCACAGCAGGAGGCGAAATTCAGTACTTC. Its translation: CASTAGGEIQYF.

The sample holds many counts of this clonotype. This could be a read error, since a much larger clone is one nucleotide away. The J gene is TRBJ2-7, the V gene TRBV29-1, with 9 bases aligning to TRBD1. CDR1 and CDR2 from the germline V gene are SQVTM and ANQGSEA. V was pared by 7 bases and J by 3 bases, with 13 bases of the junction left unmatched. This CDR3 is 15 amino acids long. CDR3 amino acids: CSASSGTGIFYEQYF. CDR3 DNA sequence: TGCAGCGCGTCCTCCGGGACAGGGATTTTCTACGAGCAGTACTTC.

This clonotype was observed many times. This chain links TRBV7-2 with TRBJ2-6; D remains unclear. This CDR3 region has 15 residues. In germline, CDR1 is SGHTA, CDR2 FQGNSA. Trimming left V 5 bases short and J 0 bases short, with 8 bases between. The CDR3: CASSIYISGANVLTF. Here the CDR3 DNA reads TGTGCCAGCAGCATATACATCTCTGGGGCCAACGTCCTGACTTTC.

This clonotype was counted many times. The chain carries TRBV6-6 and TRBJ2-5; the D gene is possibly TRBD2 (6 bases). The CDR3 is made up of 16 amino acids. Germline V gene lookup returns CDR1 MNHNY and CDR2 SVGAGI (reference sequence). V gave up 6 bases and J gave up 1 base, with 18 bases separating them. For the CDR3, the DNA is TGTGCCAGCAGCCTGTCGGGGAGGCCCTTCCAAGAGACCCAGTACTTC. Its protein product is CASSLSGRPFQETQYF.

This clonotype has a count of ten or more. The gene calls are TRBV4-3 and TRBJ2-3; weak D call: TRBD2 (6 bases). CDR1 LGHNA and CDR2 YSLEER come from the germline V gene. V was pared by 2 bases and J by 2 bases, with 14 bases between. This CDR3 spans 16 amino acids. CDR3 loop: CASSQLTSHSTDTQYF. The CDR3 DNA follows: TGCGCCAGCAGCCAACTTACTAGCCATTCCACAGATACGCAGTATTTT.

A single count supports this clonotype. One base away lies a much larger clone, so this may be a sequencing read error. The chain has TRBV7-2 and TRBJ1-1; no reliable D call. CDR3 length: 14 amino acids. From germline, CDR1 is SGHTA and CDR2 FQGNSA. The ends were cut back, 5 bases at V and 4 bases at J, with 14 bases in the middle. In nucleotides, the CDR3 is TGTGCCAGCAGCCCGCCCCGGACGGGCACTGAAGCTTTCTTT. Protein: CASSPPRTGTEAFF.

As to this clonotype: A much more abundant neighbour one base away suggests this may be a read error. The chain couples TRBV10-3 to TRBJ2-3; 11 bases are a match to TRBD2. Germline CDR1 reads ENHRY; CDR2 reads SYGVKD. CDR3 length: 20 amino acids. J gave up 0 bases and V 3 bases, and 14 bases lay outside the gene matches. This CDR3 is CAISDPSGRMSPSSTDTQYF. The CDR3 DNA is TGTGCCATCAGTGACCCTAGCGGGAGGATGTCCCCGAGCAGCACAGATACGCAGTATTTT.

This clonotype was seen ten or more times. The rearrangement links TRBV5-1 to TRBJ2-1, with 9 positions matching TRBD2. This CDR3 is 16 amino acids long. In germline, CDR1 is SGHRS, CDR2 YFSETQ. With 4 bases clipped from V and 5 bases from J, the junction kept 10 bases outside the gene matches. The CDR3, as DNA: TGCGCCAGCAGCAGGTCGAGCGGGGGGCCTAACAATGAGCAGTTCTTC. Residues: CASSRSSGGPNNEQFF.

This clonotype showed up many times. For the CDR3, the DNA is TGTGCCAGCAGTGAAGGAGCACAGGGTAGCTATGGCTACACCTTC. Protein product: CASSEGAQGSYGYTF. The rearrangement links TRBV2 to TRBJ1-2; possible D gene TRBD1, 6 bases. Germline assignment: CDR1 SNHLY and CDR2 FYNNEI. V was clipped by 1 base and J by 4 bases, with 13 bases between them. CDR3 length equals 15 residues.

This clonotype was seen many times. At one of its ends the junction is not consistent with the germline gene, which may arise from a read error. This chain connects TRBV20-1 to TRBJ1-6; TRBD1 agrees at 7 bases. The CDR3 has 15 amino acids. Germline CDR1 and CDR2: DFQATT and SNEGSKA (reference sequence). The DNA for the CDR3 is TGCAGTGCCGCGACAGGGAGCACCTATAATTCACCCCTCAACTTT. This encodes CSAATGSTYNSPLNF.

This clonotype was observed at least ten times. The chain carries TRBV5-5 and TRBJ2-1; D ambiguous. Germline lookup yields CDR1 SGHKS and CDR2 YYEKEE (reference sequence). The V end lost 4 bases, the J end lost 9 bases, and 8 bases lay between the germline ends. The CDR3 is made up of 11 amino acids. The CDR3 sequence is CASSRDGEQFF. The CDR3 DNA sequence: TGTGCCAGCAGCAGAGACGGTGAGCAGTTCTTC.